There are many counts of the clone carrying this T cell receptor (beta chain). Its specificity is not known. Donor samples were obtained from healthy Caucasian individuals from Russia, aged about 6 to 100. Peripheral blood from each donor was collected in a volume of about 10 milliliters. Using a J-beta primer mix together with a sample-barcoded 5' primer, a second PCR was run for about 6 to 11 cycles. TCRdb re-derived calls from the 5' RACE reads in MiXCR, one entry per CDR3 protein. The data hold 550,000 to 700,000 distinct CDR3 sequences, with about 25% observed a single time. The entry originates in a study of blood T cells in healthy people across ages. Study-wide points: Estimated diversity that came from one million T cells was considered an underestimate. The recorded TCR beta diversity per million T cells decreased in a roughly linear manner with age.

The CDR3 spans 13 residues. V was clipped by 4 bases and J by 7 bases; unmatched bases: 7. CDR1 and CDR2 (germline): SGHTA, FQGNSA. Sequencing was carried out using blood. The chain uses TRBV7-2 and TRBJ2-7; 7 positions agree with TRBD2. This clonotype was obtained from a woman in her seventies in good health. The CDR3 nucleotides read TGTGCCAGCAGCTCCCGTCAGGGAGGGGAGCAGTACTTC. Its protein is CASSSRQGGEQYF.